The rows below give T cell receptor beta chains drawn from one sample of a study of blood T cell repertoires in COVID-19. Sequencing was performed with immunoSEQ multiplex PCR; in TCRdb, only in-frame clones are kept and a portion is missing. The table includes roughly 100,000 clones, about four fifths detected once. Sequencing was done on a sample of peripheral blood. The receptors come from a woman older than 75 with active or convalescent COVID-19. CDR3s include the opening cysteine and the closing phenylalanine or tryptophan. D genes are given only for firm matches. Some rows mark clone size as missing; the rest say once, few, many or name a class of expanded clone.

v_call,d_call,j_call,clone_size,cdr3_nt,cdr3_aa
TRBV9,TRBD2,TRBJ2-1,once,TGTGCCCGCAGCGCTCGCGGGGGGGGGTACAATGAGCAGTTCTTC,CARSARGGGYNEQFF
TRBV2,TRBD2,TRBJ2-1,NA,TGTGCCAGCAGTGAAAGTCTAGCGGGGACTGAGCAGTTCTTC,CASSESLAGTEQFF
TRBV18,TRBD1,TRBJ2-7,NA,TGTGCCAGCTCACCTAGGAGTATGACAGGGTCCTCCTACGAGCAGTACTTC,CASSPRSMTGSSYEQYF
TRBV3-1/TRBV3-2,NA,TRBJ1-2,NA,TGTGCCAGCAGCCAGCAACTAACAGGCGACTATGGCTACACCTTC,CASSQQLTGDYGYTF
TRBV4-2,TRBD2,TRBJ2-2,NA,TGTGCCAGCAGCCAGGGGAGCGGGAGGGCCCCCGGGGAGCTGTTTTTT,CASSQGSGRAPGELFF
TRBV10-3,TRBD1,TRBJ1-1,NA,TGTGCCATCACCTTCTCCGGACAGGGTGTCACTGAAGCTTTCTTT,CAITFSGQGVTEAFF
TRBV28,NA,TRBJ1-1,NA,TGTGCCAGCAGTTTGACCTCAGCAGGGCGCACTGAAGCTTTCTTT,CASSLTSAGRTEAFF
TRBV7-9,NA,TRBJ2-5,NA,TGTGCCAGCAGCTTTCGGGGTATCGGGGAGACCCAGTACTTC,CASSFRGIGETQYF
TRBV28,NA,TRBJ2-3,NA,TGTGCCAGCAGCCTCCGCGCAGATACGCAGTATTTT,CASSLRADTQYF
TRBV5-1,TRBD1,TRBJ2-2,once,TGCGCCAGCATTATGGACAGGGTCGACACCGGGGAGCTGTTTTTT,CASIMDRVDTGELFF
TRBV9,NA,TRBJ1-4,NA,TGTGCCAGCAGCGTCGGCCCAGGGTGGCATAGGAATAATGAAAAACTGTTTTTT,CASSVGPGWHRNNEKLFF
TRBV11-1,NA,TRBJ2-7,NA,TGTGCCAGCAGCTTAGGACAGGACTTCGAGCAGTACTTC,CASSLGQDFEQYF
TRBV14,TRBD1,TRBJ2-3,NA,TGTGCCAGCAGCCAGGGACAGGGTGCAGATACGCAGTATTTT,CASSQGQGADTQYF
TRBV6-4,TRBD1,TRBJ2-7,NA,TGTGCCAGCAGAGCGACAGGGACAGCATACGAGCAGTACTTC,CASRATGTAYEQYF
TRBV28,NA,TRBJ1-2,NA,TGTGCCAGCAGTTTAACCGGGTCCCATGTTTATGGCTACACCTTC,CASSLTGSHVYGYTF
TRBV21-1,NA,TRBJ1-5,NA,TGTGCCAGCAGCAATTCGACTGGGAGTCCTTATAGCAATCAGCCCCAGCATTTT,CASSNSTGSPYSNQPQHF
TRBV2,TRBD1,TRBJ1-2,NA,TGTGCCAGCAGCACACGACAGGGCGCCAACTATGGCTACACCTTC,CASSTRQGANYGYTF
TRBV2,NA,TRBJ1-5,NA,TGTGCCAGCAGTGCACAGGGATATAGCAATCAGCCCCAGCATTTT,CASSAQGYSNQPQHF
TRBV7-3,NA,TRBJ2-2,NA,TGTGCCAGCCGAACTAGTAACACCGGGGAGCTGTTTTTT,CASRTSNTGELFF
TRBV5-6,TRBD2,TRBJ2-5,NA,TGTGCCAGCAGCCCCCCGGCTAGCGGGAGGATTGTAGAGACCCAGTACTTC,CASSPPASGRIVETQYF
TRBV5-1,NA,TRBJ1-1,NA,TGCGCCAGCAGCTACCTTGGCGGGGGCGAAGCTTTCTTT,CASSYLGGGEAFF
TRBV28,TRBD2,TRBJ2-7,NA,TGTGCCAGCAAGACAGCGGGAGTGGTCGAGCAGTACTTC,CASKTAGVVEQYF
TRBV15,NA,TRBJ1-5,NA,TGTGCCACCAGCCGTCGGACAAGTAGCAATCAGCCCCAGCATTTT,CATSRRTSSNQPQHF
TRBV10-3,TRBD2,TRBJ2-3,NA,TGTGCCTCGGGGACTAGCGGGGGCGATACGCAGTATTTT,CASGTSGGDTQYF
TRBV12-3/TRBV12-4,TRBD1,TRBJ1-1,NA,TGTGCCAGCAGCCGCAGGGGGCTCGCTTTCTTT,CASSRRGLAFF
TRBV18,NA,TRBJ1-6,few,TGTGCCAGCTCACCGGACACAGAGAATTCACCCCTCCACTTT,CASSPDTENSPLHF
TRBV6-4,NA,TRBJ1-1,few,TGTGCCAGCAGTGTTGCAGATAACACTGAAGCTTTCTTT,CASSVADNTEAFF
TRBV7-3,TRBD1,TRBJ1-6,NA,TGTGCCAGCAGCTTAGGAGCACCGGGACAGGGTGGTTCACCCCTCCACTTT,CASSLGAPGQGGSPLHF
TRBV28,NA,TRBJ1-2,NA,TGTGCCAGCAGTTTACCGATTGTGGGGGCAGGCTACACCTTC,CASSLPIVGAGYTF
TRBV27,NA,TRBJ1-3,NA,TGTGCCAGCAGTCCTCGCTCGGGGAGCTCTGGAAACACCATATATTTT,CASSPRSGSSGNTIYF
TRBV21-1,NA,TRBJ2-2,NA,TGTGCCAGCTTCGGAGAAGACAGGGTAAGTAACACCGGGGAGCTGTTTTTT,CASFGEDRVSNTGELFF
TRBV14,NA,TRBJ1-2,NA,TGTGCCAGCAGCCATCGGGACATTTCCTATGGCTACACCTTC,CASSHRDISYGYTF
TRBV5-4,NA,TRBJ1-2,few,TGTGCCAGCAGGAAAGAACAGGGACTAGGTGGCTACACCTTC,CASRKEQGLGGYTF
TRBV28,NA,TRBJ2-7,few,TGTGCCAGCAACGGGAACCACTACGAGCAGTACTTC,CASNGNHYEQYF
TRBV6-5,TRBD1,TRBJ2-5,NA,TGTGCCAGCTATAAGCGCCTGGGACAGAAAGAGACCCAGTACTTC,CASYKRLGQKETQYF
TRBV5-1,NA,TRBJ1-1,NA,TGCGCCAGCAGGACGGGGAACACTGAAGCTTTCTTT,CASRTGNTEAFF
TRBV24-1,NA,TRBJ2-5,NA,TGTGCCACCAGTGACCAGGGGCTAGAGACCCAGTACTTC,CATSDQGLETQYF
TRBV9,NA,TRBJ1-6,NA,TGTGCCAGCAGCGTAGATGCGCGCTCACCCCTCCACTTT,CASSVDARSPLHF
TRBV5-1,NA,TRBJ1-5,NA,TGCGCCAGCAGCGCAGAAGGGGTTGGGCAGCCCCAGCATTTT,CASSAEGVGQPQHF
TRBV4-3,NA,TRBJ1-2,NA,TGCGCCAGCAGCCAAGAGGCGGAGCGAAACTATGGCTACACCTTC,CASSQEAERNYGYTF
TRBV5-1,NA,TRBJ1-2,NA,TGCGCCAGTTCAGTGGGTCTCCCCGGGGACTATGGCTACACCTTC,CASSVGLPGDYGYTF
TRBV7-8,TRBD1,TRBJ1-3,NA,TGTGCCAGCAGCTCCACAGGGGGCGCTGGAAACACCATATATTTT,CASSSTGGAGNTIYF
TRBV5-8,NA,TRBJ2-2,NA,TGTGCCAGCAGCATGACCCTCCAAGGGGCCAACACCGGGGAGCTGTTTTTT,CASSMTLQGANTGELFF
TRBV29-1,NA,TRBJ2-3,NA,TGCAGCGTCGCCGGCCAGGGGACCCACACAGATACGCAGTATTTT,CSVAGQGTHTDTQYF
TRBV25-1,TRBD1,TRBJ1-1,NA,TGTGCCAGCAGTGAACCTGGGACAGGCACTGAAGCTTTCTTT,CASSEPGTGTEAFF
TRBV24-1,TRBD1,TRBJ1-2,NA,TGTGCCACCAGTGATTTCCAGACAGGGTCTATCGGTGGCTACACCTTC,CATSDFQTGSIGGYTF
TRBV2,NA,TRBJ1-5,NA,TGTGCCAGCAGTGAAGGGCGGGGACAGCCCCAGCATTTT,CASSEGRGQPQHF
TRBV5-8,TRBD2,TRBJ2-2,few,TGTGCCAGCACCCTAATAGGAGCGGGAGTAGGAACCGGGGAGCTGTTTTTT,CASTLIGAGVGTGELFF